These T cell receptor beta chains were read from a single sample in a study of T cell repertoires in cytomegalovirus infection. Their cognate antigens are unknown. From the reads, TCRdb called clonotypes with MiXCR, one entry per CDR3 protein. The sample has more than 250,000 distinct CDR3 sequences, roughly 25% seen once. The source material was cultured PBMCs, sampled from culture after CMV antigen stimulation. The source is a human donor in good health (CMV status not recorded). Some clones in this sample may be carry-over from other donors' samples. Each CDR3 is given with its conserved first and last residue. Fields, in order: V gene, D gene, clone size, J gene, CDR3 DNA, CDR3 protein. A D gene is named only where the DNA matches it firmly. Size tells how often a clone was seen (once, few, many) or the class of an expanded clone, and some rows leave it out.

TRBV12-3/TRBV12-4	-	-	TRBJ2-2	TGTGCCAGCAGTGACCTCAAAGCGAACACCGGGGAGCTGTTTTTT	CASSDLKANTGELFF
TRBV5-1	TRBD1	-	TRBJ2-3	TGCGCCAGCAGCCCGGGACAGGGGGCTCCAGATACGCAGTATTTT	CASSPGQGAPDTQYF
TRBV7-9	TRBD1	many	TRBJ1-2	TGTGCCAGCAGCTCAGGACAGGGGAGAGGTGGCTACACCTTC	CASSSGQGRGGYTF
TRBV7-8	-	-	TRBJ1-2	TGTGCCAGCAGCCTCGAAGAGCCGTGGCACTATGGCTACACCTTC	CASSLEEPWHYGYTF
TRBV18	-	-	TRBJ1-1	TGTGCCAGCTCACCAAGTAGATGGGTGGGGAACACTGAAGCTTTCTTT	CASSPSRWVGNTEAFF
TRBV6-1	-	few	TRBJ1-1	TGTGCCAGCTTCGCGAGGGGGAACACTGAAGCTTTCTTT	CASFARGNTEAFF
TRBV6-1	-	-	TRBJ1-3	TGTGCCAGCACGATCTCTGGAAACACCATATATTTT	CASTISGNTIYF
TRBV7-2	-	many	TRBJ2-1	TGTGCCAGCAGCCCAGAGGGAGCCAGGTACAATGAGCAGTTCTTC	CASSPEGARYNEQFF
TRBV19	-	-	TRBJ1-6	TGTGCCAGTAGAAAGCGGGGCGCTAATTCACCCCTCCACTTT	CASRKRGANSPLHF
TRBV6-5	-	many	TRBJ1-3	TGTGCCAGCAGTTACAGCGTGAGCTCTGGAAACACCATATATTTT	CASSYSVSSGNTIYF
TRBV6-2/TRBV6-3	-	many	TRBJ2-7	TGTGCCAGCAGTTATGACCCTGGGATCTACGAGCAGTACTTC	CASSYDPGIYEQYF
TRBV30	-	-	TRBJ1-5	TGTGCCTGGAGTAAGGGGGTACACCGCTCGGGCAATCAGCCCCAGCATTTT	CAWSKGVHRSGNQPQHF
TRBV7-9	-	many	TRBJ2-5	TGTGCCAGCAGCTTCGGGACGGTACAAGAGACCCAGTACTTC	CASSFGTVQETQYF
TRBV12-5	TRBD2	many	TRBJ2-3	TGTGCTAGTGGTTTGGTACGGCGGGGACTTCAGCGGGAGGGCCTGATCACAGATACGCAGTATTTT	CASGLVRRGLQREGLITDTQYF
TRBV3-1	TRBD1	few	TRBJ2-4	TGTGCCAGCAGCTATACAGGGGGCTCGGCCAAAAACATTCAGTACTTC	CASSYTGGSAKNIQYF
TRBV6-1	-	-	TRBJ2-7	TGTGCCAGCAGCCTGGACATGTCCTACGAGCAGTACTTC	CASSLDMSYEQYF
TRBV5-5	TRBD1	-	TRBJ2-7	TGTGCCAGCAGCACCCCGGGACAGGGACGGTACGAGCAGTACTTC	CASSTPGQGRYEQYF
TRBV28	TRBD1	few	TRBJ1-6	TGTGCCAGCAGTCCCGACAGGGGCGCGTCCTATAATTCACCCCTCCACTTT	CASSPDRGASYNSPLHF
TRBV15	-	-	TRBJ2-5	TGTGCCACCAGCAGACCAGGGGCAAGAGAGACCCAGTACTTC	CATSRPGARETQYF
TRBV6-6	TRBD2	few	TRBJ2-2	TGTGCCAGCACCCCCGGGAGGGCGAACACCGGGGAGCTGTTTTTT	CASTPGRANTGELFF
TRBV2	-	-	TRBJ2-3	TGTGCCAGCATTCAACAGGCTAATACAGATACGCAGTATTTT	CASIQQANTDTQYF
TRBV7-2	-	few	TRBJ1-3	TGTGCCAGCAGGCAGTTTACTGGAAACACCATATATTTT	CASRQFTGNTIYF
TRBV6-2/TRBV6-3	-	-	TRBJ2-2	TGTGCCAGCAGTTACTCGTTGGGGGAGAACACCGGGGAGCTGTTTTTT	CASSYSLGENTGELFF
TRBV10-3	-	-	TRBJ1-1	TGTGCCATCAGTGAGTCTTATTTCGAGGCCCCTAAGTTTGAAGCTTTCTTT	CAISESYFEAPKFEAFF
TRBV3-1	-	many	TRBJ1-2	TGTGCCAGCAGCCCCCCCCCAGGGATCTATGGCTACACCTTC	CASSPPPGIYGYTF
TRBV7-3	TRBD2	-	TRBJ2-5	TGTGCCAGCAGCTTAACTCTGGGGGGGGTAGAGACCCAGTACTTC	CASSLTLGGVETQYF
TRBV20-1	-	few	TRBJ2-3	TGCAGTGCTGGGCGAGAAGGGGGAGATACGCAGTATTTT	CSAGREGGDTQYF
TRBV19	-	once	TRBJ2-1	TGTGCCAGGGCTTCCGTTAGGCATGAGCAGTTCTTC	CARASVRHEQFF
TRBV4-1	TRBD1	-	TRBJ1-1	TGCGCCAGCAGCCAACCTCCGGGACAGGGGAACACTGAAGCTTTCTTT	CASSQPPGQGNTEAFF
TRBV7-3	TRBD2	few	TRBJ2-1	TGTGCCAGCAGCTTAACCTCTAGCGGATACAATGAGCAGTTCTTC	CASSLTSSGYNEQFF
TRBV15	-	-	TRBJ1-2	TGTGCCACCAGCAGAGATGGGCTTGGTTACACCTTC	CATSRDGLGYTF
TRBV5-1	-	-	TRBJ1-1	TGCGCCAGCAGCCAAGTTGGTAGGGCGGGCACTGAAGCTTTCTTT	CASSQVGRAGTEAFF
TRBV7-2	-	many	TRBJ1-3	TGTGCCAGCAGTTCCAGGACGCTCTCTGGAAACACCATATATTTT	CASSSRTLSGNTIYF
TRBV7-3	TRBD2	few	TRBJ2-3	TGTGCCAGCAGCGGGGGACTAAGCGGGAGGGCCCCAGATACGCAGTATTTT	CASSGGLSGRAPDTQYF
TRBV19	-	-	TRBJ1-5	TGTGCCAGTAGTATAGACCTGTCTGGAAATAGTCCCCAGCATTTT	CASSIDLSGNSPQHF
TRBV7-3	TRBD1	many	TRBJ1-1	TGTGCCAGCAGCAGGGGACAGGGCCTTGAAGCTTTCTTT	CASSRGQGLEAFF
TRBV7-2	TRBD2	many	TRBJ2-7	TGTGCCAGCAGCCGACCGGGACTAGCAGAGTACGAGCAGTACTTC	CASSRPGLAEYEQYF
TRBV7-3	-	many	TRBJ1-1	TGTGCCAGCAGCTTAGGCTCTATTGCTTTCTTT	CASSLGSIAFF
TRBV6-6	-	few	TRBJ2-3	TGTGCCAGCAGTTACCGACAGTTATCTAGCACAGATACGCAGTATTTT	CASSYRQLSSTDTQYF